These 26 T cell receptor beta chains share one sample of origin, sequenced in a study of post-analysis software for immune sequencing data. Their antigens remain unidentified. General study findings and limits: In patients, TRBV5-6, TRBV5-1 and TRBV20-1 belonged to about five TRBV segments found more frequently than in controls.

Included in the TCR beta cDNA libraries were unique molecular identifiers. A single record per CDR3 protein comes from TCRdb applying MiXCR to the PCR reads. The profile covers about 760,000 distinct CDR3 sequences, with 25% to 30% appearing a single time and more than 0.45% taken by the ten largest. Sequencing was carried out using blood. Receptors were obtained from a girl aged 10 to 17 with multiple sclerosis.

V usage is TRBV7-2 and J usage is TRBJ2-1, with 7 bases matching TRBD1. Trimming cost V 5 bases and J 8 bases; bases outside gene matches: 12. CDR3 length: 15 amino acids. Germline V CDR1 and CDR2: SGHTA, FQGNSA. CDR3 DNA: TGTGCCAGCAGCCGGGGCTCCAGGGGGATAGATGAGCAGTTCTTC. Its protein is CASSRGSRGIDEQFF.

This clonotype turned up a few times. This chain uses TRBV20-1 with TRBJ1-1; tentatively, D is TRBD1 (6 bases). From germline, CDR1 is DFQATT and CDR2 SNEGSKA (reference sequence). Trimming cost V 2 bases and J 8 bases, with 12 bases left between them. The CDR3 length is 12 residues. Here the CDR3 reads CSARRGPAEAFF. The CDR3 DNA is TGCAGTGCTAGACGGGGGCCCGCGGAAGCTTTCTTT.

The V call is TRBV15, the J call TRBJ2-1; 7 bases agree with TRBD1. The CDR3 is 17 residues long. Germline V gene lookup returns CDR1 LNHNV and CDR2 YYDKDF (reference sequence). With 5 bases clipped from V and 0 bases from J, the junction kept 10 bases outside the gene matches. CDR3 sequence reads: CATSPRRDRSSYNEQFF. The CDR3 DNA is TGTGCCACCAGCCCCCGTCGGGACAGAAGCTCCTACAATGAGCAGTTCTTC.

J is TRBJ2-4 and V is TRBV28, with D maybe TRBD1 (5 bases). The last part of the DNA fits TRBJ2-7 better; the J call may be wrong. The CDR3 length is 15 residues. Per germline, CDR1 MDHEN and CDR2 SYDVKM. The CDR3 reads CASSPIYRTRLEQYF. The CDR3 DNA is TGTGCCAGCAGTCCAATATACAGGACGAGGCTCGAGCAGTACTTC.

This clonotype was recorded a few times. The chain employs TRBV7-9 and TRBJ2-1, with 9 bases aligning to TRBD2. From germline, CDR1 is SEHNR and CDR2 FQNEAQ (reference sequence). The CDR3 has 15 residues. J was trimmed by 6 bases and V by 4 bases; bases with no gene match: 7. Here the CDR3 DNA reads TGTGCCAGCAGCTCGGGACTAGCTATGGGCAATGAGCAGTTCTTC. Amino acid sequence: CASSSGLAMGNEQFF.

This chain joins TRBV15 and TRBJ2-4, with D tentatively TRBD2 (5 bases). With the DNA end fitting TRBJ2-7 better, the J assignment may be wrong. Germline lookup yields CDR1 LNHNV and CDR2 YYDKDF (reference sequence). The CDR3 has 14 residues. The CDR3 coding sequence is TGTGCCACCAGCAGAGATCGGGGAAGAGGCGAGCAGTACTTC. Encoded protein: CATSRDRGRGEQYF.

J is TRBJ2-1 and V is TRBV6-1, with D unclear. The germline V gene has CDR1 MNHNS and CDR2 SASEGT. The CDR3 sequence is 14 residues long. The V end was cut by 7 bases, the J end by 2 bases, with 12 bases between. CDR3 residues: CASIPGITYNEQFF. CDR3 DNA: TGTGCCAGCATTCCGGGCATAACCTACAATGAGCAGTTCTTC.

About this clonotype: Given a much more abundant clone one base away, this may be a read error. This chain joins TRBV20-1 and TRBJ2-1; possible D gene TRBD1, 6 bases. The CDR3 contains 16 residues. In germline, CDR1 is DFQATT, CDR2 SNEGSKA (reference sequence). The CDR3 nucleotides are TGCAGTGCTAGAGACCTCCTTCGGGACAACTACAATGAGCGGTTCTTC. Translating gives CSARDLLRDNYNERFF.

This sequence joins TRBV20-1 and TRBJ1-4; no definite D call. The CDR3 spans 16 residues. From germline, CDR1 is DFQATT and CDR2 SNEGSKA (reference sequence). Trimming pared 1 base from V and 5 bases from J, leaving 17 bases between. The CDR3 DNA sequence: TGCAGTGCTAGAGGAGACCCGGTCCATCCGAATGAAAAACTGTTTTTT. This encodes CSARGDPVHPNEKLFF.

CDR3 in amino acids: CASSDYRESPLHF. CDR3 DNA: TGTGCCAGCAGTGATTATCGAGAATCACCCCTCCACTTT. The chain couples TRBV25-1 to TRBJ1-6; D gene uncertain. The CDR3 covers 13 residues. From germline, CDR1 is MGHDK and CDR2 SYGVNS. V was trimmed by 3 bases and J by 10 bases, leaving 10 bases between them.

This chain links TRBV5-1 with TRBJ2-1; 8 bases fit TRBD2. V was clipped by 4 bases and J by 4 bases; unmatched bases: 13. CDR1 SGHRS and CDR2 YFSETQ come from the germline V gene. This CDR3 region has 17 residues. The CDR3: CASSQMAGTRRYNEQFF. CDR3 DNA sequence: TGCGCCAGCAGCCAAATGGCCGGGACTAGGCGGTACAATGAGCAGTTCTTC.

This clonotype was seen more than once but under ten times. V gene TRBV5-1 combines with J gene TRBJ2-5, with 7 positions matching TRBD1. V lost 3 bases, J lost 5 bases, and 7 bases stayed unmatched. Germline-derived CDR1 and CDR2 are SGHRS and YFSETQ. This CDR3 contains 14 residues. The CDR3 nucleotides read TGCGCCAGCAGCTCCAACAGGGGCGGCGAGACCCAGTACTTC. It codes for CASSSNRGGETQYF.

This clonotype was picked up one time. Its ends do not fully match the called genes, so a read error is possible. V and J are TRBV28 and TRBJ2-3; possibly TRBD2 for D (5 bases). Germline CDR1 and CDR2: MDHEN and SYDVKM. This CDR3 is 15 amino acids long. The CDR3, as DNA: TGTGCCTGCAGTCACCAACATCTACCGGGGGATACGCAGTATTTT. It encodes CACSHQHLPGDTQYF.

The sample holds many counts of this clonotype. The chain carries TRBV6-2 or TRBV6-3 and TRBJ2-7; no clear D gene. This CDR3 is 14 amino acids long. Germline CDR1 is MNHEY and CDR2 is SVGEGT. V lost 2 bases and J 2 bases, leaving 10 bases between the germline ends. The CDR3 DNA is TGTGCCAGCAGTTACCCAGGTTTCGCCTACGAGCAGTACTTC. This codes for CASSYPGFAYEQYF.

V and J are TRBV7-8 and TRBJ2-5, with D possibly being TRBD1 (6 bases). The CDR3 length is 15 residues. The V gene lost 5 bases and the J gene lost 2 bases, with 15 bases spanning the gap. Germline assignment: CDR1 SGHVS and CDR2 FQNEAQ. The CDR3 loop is CASSGRDIIQETQYF. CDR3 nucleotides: TGTGCCAGCAGCGGCCGGGACATAATACAAGAGACCCAGTACTTC.

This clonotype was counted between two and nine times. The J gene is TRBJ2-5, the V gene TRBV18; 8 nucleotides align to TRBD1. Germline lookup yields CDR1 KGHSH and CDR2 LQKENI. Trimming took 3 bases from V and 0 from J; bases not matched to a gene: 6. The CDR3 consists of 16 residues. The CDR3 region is CASSPRDRRDQETQYF. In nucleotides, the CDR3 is TGTGCCAGCTCACCGCGGGACAGGCGGGACCAAGAGACCCAGTACTTC.

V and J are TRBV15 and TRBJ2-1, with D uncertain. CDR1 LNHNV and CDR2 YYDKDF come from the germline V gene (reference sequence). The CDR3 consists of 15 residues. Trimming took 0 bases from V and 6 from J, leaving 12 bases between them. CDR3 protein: CATSRDRSSLNEQFF. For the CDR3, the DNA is TGTGCCACCAGCAGAGATCGGAGTAGCCTCAATGAGCAGTTCTTC.

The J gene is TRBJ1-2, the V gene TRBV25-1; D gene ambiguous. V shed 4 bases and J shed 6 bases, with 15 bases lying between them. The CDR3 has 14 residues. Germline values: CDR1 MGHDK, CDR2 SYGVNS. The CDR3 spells CASSAQLAGNGYTF. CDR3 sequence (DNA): TGTGCCAGCAGTGCTCAGTTAGCTGGGAATGGCTACACCTTC.

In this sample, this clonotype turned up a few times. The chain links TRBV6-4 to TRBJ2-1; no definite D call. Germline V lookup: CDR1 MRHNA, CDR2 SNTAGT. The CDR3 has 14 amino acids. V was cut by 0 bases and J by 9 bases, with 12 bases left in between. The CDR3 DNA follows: TGTGCCAGCAGTGACTCCCCAGACTTGGGTGAGCAGTTCTTC. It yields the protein CASSDSPDLGEQFF.

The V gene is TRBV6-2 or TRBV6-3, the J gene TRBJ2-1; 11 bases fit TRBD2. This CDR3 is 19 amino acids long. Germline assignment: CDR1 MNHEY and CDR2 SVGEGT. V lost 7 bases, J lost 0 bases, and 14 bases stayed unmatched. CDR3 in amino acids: CASKNPGSGRAVSYNEQFF. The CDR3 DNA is TGTGCCAGCAAAAATCCGGGTAGCGGGAGGGCCGTCTCCTACAATGAGCAGTTCTTC.

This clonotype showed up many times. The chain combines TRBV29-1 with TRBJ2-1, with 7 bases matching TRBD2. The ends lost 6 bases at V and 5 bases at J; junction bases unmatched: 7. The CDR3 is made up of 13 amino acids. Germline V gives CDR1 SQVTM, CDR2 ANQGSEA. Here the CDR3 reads CSVAGLGHNEQFF. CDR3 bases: TGCAGCGTAGCTGGACTAGGACACAATGAGCAGTTCTTC.

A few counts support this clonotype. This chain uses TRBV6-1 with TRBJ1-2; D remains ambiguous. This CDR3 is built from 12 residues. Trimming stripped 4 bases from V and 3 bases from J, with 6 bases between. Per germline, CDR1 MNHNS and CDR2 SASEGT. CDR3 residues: CASSARDYGYTF. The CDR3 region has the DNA TGTGCCAGCAGTGCCCGGGACTATGGCTACACCTTC.

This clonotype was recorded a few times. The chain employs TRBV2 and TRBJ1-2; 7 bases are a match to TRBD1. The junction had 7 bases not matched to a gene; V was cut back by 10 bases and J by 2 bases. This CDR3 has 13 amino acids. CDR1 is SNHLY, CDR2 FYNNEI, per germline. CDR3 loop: CAKNRDSNYGYTF. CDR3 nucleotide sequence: TGTGCCAAAAACCGGGACAGCAACTATGGCTACACCTTC. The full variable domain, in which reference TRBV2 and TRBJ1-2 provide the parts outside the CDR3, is EPEVTQTPSHQVTQMGQEVILRCVPISNHLYFYWYRQILGQKVEFLVSFYNNEISEKSEIFDDQFSVERPDGSNFTLKIRSTKLEDSAMYFCAKNRDSNYGYTFGSGTRLTVV.

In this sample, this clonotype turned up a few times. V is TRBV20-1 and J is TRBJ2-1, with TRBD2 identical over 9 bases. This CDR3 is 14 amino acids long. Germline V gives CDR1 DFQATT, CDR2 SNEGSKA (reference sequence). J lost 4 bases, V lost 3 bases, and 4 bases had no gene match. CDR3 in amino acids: CSARTSGLYNEQFF. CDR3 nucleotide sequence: TGCAGTGCTAGGACTAGCGGACTTTACAATGAGCAGTTCTTC.

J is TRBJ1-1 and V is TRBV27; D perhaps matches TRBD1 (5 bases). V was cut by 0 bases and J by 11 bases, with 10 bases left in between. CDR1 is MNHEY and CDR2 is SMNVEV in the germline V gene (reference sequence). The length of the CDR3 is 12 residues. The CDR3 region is CASSLSGGGAFF. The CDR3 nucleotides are TGTGCCAGCAGTTTATCGGGGGGAGGCGCTTTCTTT.

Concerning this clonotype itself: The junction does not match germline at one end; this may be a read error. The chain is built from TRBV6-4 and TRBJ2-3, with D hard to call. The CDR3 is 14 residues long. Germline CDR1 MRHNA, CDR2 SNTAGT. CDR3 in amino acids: CACSDSWEGDTQYF. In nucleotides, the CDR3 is TGTGCCTGCAGTGACTCTTGGGAAGGAGACACGCAGTATTTT.